The 10 T cell receptor beta chains given below trace back to one sample, sequenced in a study of shared clonotypes between healthy human individuals. Using immunoSEQ multiplex PCR, the repertoire was profiled, and TCRdb retains in-frame clones only, with some absent. The sample gives about 2.4 million clones, approximately 90% of which show up once; around 0.14% is in the top ten. Input material: naive CD4+ T cells sorted from blood. Specified subset: CD45RA+ positively selected. These receptors were obtained from a man aged 18 to 29 in good health.

About this clone: At the DNA level, this CDR3 is encoded by other sequences in the same sample as well. The chain combines TRBV6-6 with TRBJ2-7; D is ambiguous. CDR3 length: 14 residues. Trimming took off 2 bases at V and 2 bases at J, with 10 bases between the two ends. The germline V gene has CDR1 MNHNY and CDR2 SVGAGI (reference sequence). The chain's CDR3 is CASSYTDRAYEQYF. CDR3 coding DNA: TGTGCCAGCAGTTACACCGACCGGGCCTACGAGCAGTACTTC.

The chain links TRBV19 to TRBJ1-1; unclear D gene. Germline lookup yields CDR1 LNHDA and CDR2 SQIVND (reference sequence). V gave up 7 bases and J gave up 1 base, with 13 bases separating them. The CDR3 contains 14 residues. CDR3: CASKAQGTNTEAFF. CDR3 bases: TGTGCCAGTAAAGCTCAAGGAACGAACACTGAAGCTTTCTTT. Filled out from reference TRBV19 and TRBJ1-1, the complete variable domain reads DGGITQSPKYLFRKEGQNVTLSCEQNLNHDAMYWYRQDPGQGLRLIYYSQIVNDFQKGDIAEGYSVSREKKESFPLTVTSAQKNPTAFYLCASKAQGTNTEAFFGQGTRLTVV.

This clone showed up just a few times. V usage is TRBV2 and J usage is TRBJ1-2; D possibly corresponds to TRBD1 (5 bases). The ends were cut back, 7 bases at V and 2 bases at J, with 14 bases in the middle. The CDR3 has 14 residues. Germline lookup yields CDR1 SNHLY and CDR2 FYNNEI. The CDR3 loop reads CASTQGLLNYGYTF. DNA of the CDR3: TGTGCCAGCACCCAGGGACTGCTGAACTATGGCTACACCTTC. Full variable domain (rest looked up from reference TRBV2 and TRBJ1-2): EPEVTQTPSHQVTQMGQEVILRCVPISNHLYFYWYRQILGQKVEFLVSFYNNEISEKSEIFDDQFSVERPDGSNFTLKIRSTKLEDSAMYFCASTQGLLNYGYTFGSGTRLTVV.

The chain uses TRBV7-2 and TRBJ2-7; maybe TRBD1 (6 bases). V lost 7 bases to trimming and J lost 6 bases, with 13 bases between them. The germline CDR1 and CDR2 sequences are SGHTA and FQGNSA. The CDR3 spans 12 residues. The CDR3 DNA reads as TGTGCCAGCACCCATGGGGGCGGCGAGCAGTACTTC. It codes for CASTHGGGEQYF.

This sequence joins TRBV4-2 and TRBJ2-3; D is undetermined. Trimming stripped 3 bases from V and 1 base from J, with 17 bases between. Germline V lookup: CDR1 LGHNA, CDR2 YNFKEQ. The CDR3 sequence is 17 residues long. CDR3 nucleotide sequence: TGTGCCAGCAGCCAGATTCGAAGTGGGGAACGCACAGATACGCAGTATTTT. Translating it yields CASSQIRSGERTDTQYF.

The chain employs TRBV19 and TRBJ1-2, with 7 bases identical to TRBD1. Trimming took 5 bases from V and 2 from J; bases not matched to a gene: 11. This CDR3 comprises 16 residues. Looked up from germline, CDR1 is LNHDA and CDR2 is SQIVND (reference sequence). The CDR3 here is CASSPRAGQENYGYTF. As DNA, the CDR3 is TGTGCCAGTAGTCCCCGGGCCGGACAGGAGAACTATGGCTACACCTTC.

The rearrangement links TRBV7-9 to TRBJ1-1, with D uncertain. The CDR3 loop spans 12 amino acids. Germline CDR1 and CDR2: SEHNR and FQNEAQ (reference sequence). Trimming removed 5 bases from V and 4 bases from J, with 8 bases in between. The CDR3 coding sequence is TGTGCCAGCAGCCGAGAGGCCACTGAAGCTTTCTTT. Translating it yields CASSREATEAFF. Full variable domain (missing parts from reference TRBV7-9 and TRBJ1-1): DTGVSQNPRHKITKRGQNVTFRCDPISEHNRLYWYRQTLGQGPEFLTYFQNEAQLEKSRLLSDRFSAERPKGSFSTLEIQRTEQGDSAMYLCASSREATEAFFGQGTRLTVV.

The chain joins TRBV5-1 to TRBJ1-6; D unresolved. Per germline, CDR1 SGHRS and CDR2 YFSETQ. The CDR3 consists of 13 residues. V lost 3 bases and J lost 9, with 10 bases in between. In DNA, the CDR3 is TGCGCCAGCAGCTCTCTCGAGGGTTCACCCCTCCACTTT. This gives the protein CASSSLEGSPLHF.

Only a few counts were recorded for this clone. V gene TRBV4-1 combines with J gene TRBJ1-5, with D possibly being TRBD1 (5 bases). CDR3 length: 14 residues. In germline, CDR1 is MGHRA, CDR2 YSYEKL. V was trimmed by 2 bases and J by 14 bases, leaving 19 bases between them. The CDR3 is CASSQLRSGDRKHF. In nucleotides, the CDR3 is TGCGCCAGCAGCCAACTAAGATCCGGGGACCGAAAGCATTTT.

The V gene is TRBV6-5, the J gene TRBJ1-6, with D hard to call. V was pared by 4 bases and J by 6 bases, with 13 bases between. The germline V gene has CDR1 MNHEY and CDR2 SVGAGI. The CDR3 covers 15 residues. The CDR3 region is CASSFTPVANSPLHF. In DNA, the CDR3 is TGTGCCAGCAGTTTCACTCCGGTAGCTAATTCACCCCTCCACTTT.